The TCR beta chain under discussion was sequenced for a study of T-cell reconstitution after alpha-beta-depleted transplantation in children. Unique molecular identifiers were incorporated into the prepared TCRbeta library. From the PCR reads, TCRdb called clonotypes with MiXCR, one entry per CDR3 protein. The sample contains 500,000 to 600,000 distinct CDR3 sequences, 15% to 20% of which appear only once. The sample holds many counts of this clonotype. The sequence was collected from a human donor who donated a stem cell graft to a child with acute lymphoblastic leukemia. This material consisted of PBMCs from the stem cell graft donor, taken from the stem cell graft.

This chain's CDR3 is CSARARLSRGSEQYF. The CDR3 DNA is TGCAGTGCTAGAGCCCGCTTGTCGCGGGGATCCGAGCAGTACTTC. This rearrangement joins TRBV20-1 to TRBJ2-7; a possible D gene is TRBD2 (6 bases). The CDR3 consists of 15 residues. CDR1 DFQATT and CDR2 SNEGSKA come from the germline V gene (reference sequence). Trimming took off 1 base at V and 6 bases at J, with 19 bases between the two ends.